A single sample is the source of the 6 T cell receptor beta chains below, sequenced in a study of OX40 agonist ivuxolimab in advanced cancers. The repertoire was sequenced with immunoSEQ multiplex PCR; TCRdb's copy has only in-frame clones and lacks some. The sample yields roughly 79,000 clones, about 89% seen once. The material was CD4+ or CD8+ T cells sorted from blood, obtained in a trial of the OX40 agonist ivuxolimab. These receptors all come from an adult with an advanced solid tumor such as melanoma, head and neck, liver or kidney cancer.

This clone was seen a single time. The rearrangement joins TRBV11-3 to TRBJ1-2, with TRBD1 matching 8 bases. The V gene's germline CDR1 is SGHNT and CDR2 YENEEA. The CDR3 contains 16 residues. J was trimmed by 0 bases and V by 5 bases; bases with no gene match: 8. CDR3 protein: CASSTRTGNTNYGYTF. The CDR3 DNA reads TGTGCCAGCAGCACGAGGACAGGGAATACTAACTATGGCTACACCTTC.

This clone has a handful of counts. The CDR3 sequence is CASSPYGLGEAFF. The CDR3 nucleotides are TGTGCCAGCAGCCCTTACGGGCTCGGGGAAGCTTTCTTT. The V gene is TRBV5-6, the J gene TRBJ1-1, with no clear D. Per the germline V gene, CDR1 is SGHDT and CDR2 is YYEEEE. The CDR3 is 13 residues long. V dropped 4 bases and J dropped 8 bases, with 15 bases sitting between them.

V usage is TRBV5-1 and J usage is TRBJ2-7; no clear D. The V gene's germline CDR1 is SGHRS and CDR2 YFSETQ. With 4 bases removed from V and 2 bases from J, the gap between germline ends came to 10 bases. This CDR3 comprises 13 residues. The CDR3 reads CASSPFDPYEQYF. The CDR3 coding sequence is TGCGCCAGCAGCCCCTTCGACCCCTACGAGCAGTACTTC.

This chain joins TRBV5-6 and TRBJ2-6; D is unclear. The length of the CDR3 is 15 residues. Trimming left V 0 bases short and J 0 bases short, with 4 bases between. Germline values: CDR1 SGHDT, CDR2 YYEEEE. For the CDR3, the DNA is TGTGCCAGCAGCTTGGGAGTCTCTGGGGCCAACGTCCTGACTTTC. Translated: CASSLGVSGANVLTF.

This clone was recorded only once. The chain joins TRBV11-3 to TRBJ2-5; D ambiguous. The CDR3 is made up of 16 amino acids. In germline, CDR1 is SGHNT, CDR2 YENEEA. Trimming cost V 1 base and J 5 bases, with 17 bases left between them. The CDR3 DNA sequence: TGTGCCAGCAGCTTAGGAACTGGCAGGAAATTTGAGACCCAGTACTTC. Its protein product is CASSLGTGRKFETQYF. Complete variable domain (other parts from reference TRBV11-3 and TRBJ2-5): EAGVVQSPRYKIIEKKQPVAFWCNPISGHNTLYWYLQNLGQGPELLIRYENEEAVDDSQLPKDRFSAERLKGVDSTLKIQPAELGDSAVYLCASSLGTGRKFETQYFGPGTRLLVL.

The rearrangement links TRBV5-4 to TRBJ1-1; TRBD1 might be the D (6 bases). The germline V gene encodes CDR1 SGHNT and CDR2 YYREEE (reference sequence). The CDR3 is made up of 15 amino acids. Trimming shortened V by 1 base and J by 0 bases, and 10 bases separated the two germline ends. This CDR3 reads CASSLSGQMNTEAFF. The DNA for the CDR3 is TGTGCCAGCAGCTTGTCTGGACAGATGAACACTGAAGCTTTCTTT. The entire variable domain, with the rest obtained from reference TRBV5-4 and TRBJ1-1, is as follows: ETGVTQSPTHLIKTRGQQVTLRCSSQSGHNTVSWYQQALGQGPQFIFQYYREEENGRGNFPPRFSGLQFPNYSSELNVNALELDDSALYLCASSLSGQMNTEAFFGQGTRLTVV.